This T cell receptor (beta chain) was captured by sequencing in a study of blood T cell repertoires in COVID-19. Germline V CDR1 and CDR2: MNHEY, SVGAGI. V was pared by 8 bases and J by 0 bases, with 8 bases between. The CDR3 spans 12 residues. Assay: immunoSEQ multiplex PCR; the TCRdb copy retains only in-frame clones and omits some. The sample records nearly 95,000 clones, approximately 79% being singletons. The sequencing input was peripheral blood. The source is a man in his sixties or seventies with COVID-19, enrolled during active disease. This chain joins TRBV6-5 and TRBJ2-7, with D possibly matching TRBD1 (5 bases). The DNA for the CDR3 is TGTGCCAGCGAAGGGGTCTCCTACGAGCAGTACTTC. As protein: CASEGVSYEQYF.